The T cell receptor (beta chain) described here comes from a study of blood T cell repertoires in COVID-19. Produced via immunoSEQ multiplex PCR; TCRdb's table is partial and in-frame only. The table includes just over 250,000 clones, over 80% detected once. This CDR3 has 14 residues. Looked up from germline, CDR1 is SGDLS and CDR2 is YYNGEE. V lost 0 bases and J 0 bases, leaving 6 bases between the germline ends. The V gene is TRBV9, the J gene TRBJ1-2; no reliable D call. Specimen: peripheral blood. The sequence was obtained from an older woman with COVID-19, enrolled during active disease. CDR3 loop: CASSVGGANYGYTF. Here the CDR3 DNA reads TGTGCCAGCAGCGTAGGCGGCGCTAACTATGGCTACACCTTC.